The clone carrying this T cell receptor (beta chain) was seen only a few times. The sample comes from a study of identical twins. This CDR3 comprises 15 residues. Germline loops: CDR1 SGHVS, CDR2 FQNEAQ. Trimming cost V 6 bases and J 6 bases, with 18 bases left between them. TCRdb re-analysed the 5' RACE reads in MiXCR, keeping a single row per CDR3 protein. The sample carries just over 500,000 distinct CDR3 sequences, roughly a fifth recorded once. The data were also submitted as part of a second study, on T cells expressing NK-cell markers.

V is TRBV7-8 and J is TRBJ2-1, with D hard to call. The sample taken for sequencing was CD4+ T cells sorted from blood. This TCR derives from a woman aged 18 to 35 in good health. Here the CDR3 DNA reads TGTGCCAGCAGACAAGGATATCTGTCTCGCAATGAGCAGTTCTTC. Amino acids: CASRQGYLSRNEQFF.